Below are 3 T cell receptor beta chains sequenced from a single sample in a study of cytomegalovirus exposure and HLA in healthy donors. The PCR had 60 Vbeta and 13 Jbeta primers. TCRdb's copy holds only in-frame clones and misses some; the assay was immunoSEQ multiplex PCR. The sample includes around 150,000 clones, roughly 85% of them seen just once. The sequenced material came from PBMCs. These receptors were collected from a middle-aged man in good health and CMV-seronegative.

This clone was seen more than once but under ten times. The chain uses TRBV5-1 and TRBJ1-1, with TRBD1 as a possible D gene (5 bases). Trimming took 1 base from V and 5 from J, leaving 18 bases between them. The germline gives CDR1 SGHRS, CDR2 YFSETQ. The CDR3 is made up of 16 amino acids. In nucleotides, the CDR3 is TGCGCCAGCAGCTTGATCGGTGGGGCAGGGCGAACTGAAGCTTTCTTT. Its translation is CASSLIGGAGRTEAFF.

The genes are TRBV6-6 and TRBJ2-5; tentative D call: TRBD1 (6 bases). The V gene's germline CDR1 is MNHNY and CDR2 SVGAGI (reference sequence). The V and J ends lost 5 bases and 9 bases respectively, with 16 bases between them. This CDR3 has 13 amino acids. The CDR3 bases are TGTGCCAGCAGTCTCGACAGGCTGGGGGCCCAGTACTTC. Protein: CASSLDRLGAQYF.

This chain links TRBV6-5 with TRBJ2-1, with D unresolved. Between the trimmed V and J ends, which lost 2 bases and 5 bases, there was a span of 7 bases. The CDR3 is 13 residues long. CDR1 is MNHEY, CDR2 SVGAGI, per germline. The CDR3 is CASSYELHNEQFF. CDR3 sequence (DNA): TGTGCCAGCAGTTACGAGCTCCACAATGAGCAGTTCTTC.